This record covers a single TCR beta chain. This sample stems from a study of T cell changes during pregnancy in multiple sclerosis. Profiling relied on immunoSEQ multiplex PCR, and the TCRdb table lists in-frame clones only, not all of them. The repertoire holds more than 90,000 clones, with more than 85% as singletons. V shed 5 bases and J 5 bases; nucleotides not matched to a gene: 12. The length of the CDR3 is 17 residues. The germline CDR1 and CDR2 sequences are SGHVS and FQNEAQ. V gene TRBV7-8 combines with J gene TRBJ1-5; 10 bases are shared with TRBD1. Source: peripheral blood, taken in the third trimester of pregnancy. This TCR was sampled from a female donor with multiple sclerosis, enrolled in a pregnancy study. The DNA of the CDR3 is TGTGCCAGCAGCCGTAGGGACAGGGGCTGGGGGGATCAGCCCCAGCATTTT. Translation: CASSRRDRGWGDQPQHF.